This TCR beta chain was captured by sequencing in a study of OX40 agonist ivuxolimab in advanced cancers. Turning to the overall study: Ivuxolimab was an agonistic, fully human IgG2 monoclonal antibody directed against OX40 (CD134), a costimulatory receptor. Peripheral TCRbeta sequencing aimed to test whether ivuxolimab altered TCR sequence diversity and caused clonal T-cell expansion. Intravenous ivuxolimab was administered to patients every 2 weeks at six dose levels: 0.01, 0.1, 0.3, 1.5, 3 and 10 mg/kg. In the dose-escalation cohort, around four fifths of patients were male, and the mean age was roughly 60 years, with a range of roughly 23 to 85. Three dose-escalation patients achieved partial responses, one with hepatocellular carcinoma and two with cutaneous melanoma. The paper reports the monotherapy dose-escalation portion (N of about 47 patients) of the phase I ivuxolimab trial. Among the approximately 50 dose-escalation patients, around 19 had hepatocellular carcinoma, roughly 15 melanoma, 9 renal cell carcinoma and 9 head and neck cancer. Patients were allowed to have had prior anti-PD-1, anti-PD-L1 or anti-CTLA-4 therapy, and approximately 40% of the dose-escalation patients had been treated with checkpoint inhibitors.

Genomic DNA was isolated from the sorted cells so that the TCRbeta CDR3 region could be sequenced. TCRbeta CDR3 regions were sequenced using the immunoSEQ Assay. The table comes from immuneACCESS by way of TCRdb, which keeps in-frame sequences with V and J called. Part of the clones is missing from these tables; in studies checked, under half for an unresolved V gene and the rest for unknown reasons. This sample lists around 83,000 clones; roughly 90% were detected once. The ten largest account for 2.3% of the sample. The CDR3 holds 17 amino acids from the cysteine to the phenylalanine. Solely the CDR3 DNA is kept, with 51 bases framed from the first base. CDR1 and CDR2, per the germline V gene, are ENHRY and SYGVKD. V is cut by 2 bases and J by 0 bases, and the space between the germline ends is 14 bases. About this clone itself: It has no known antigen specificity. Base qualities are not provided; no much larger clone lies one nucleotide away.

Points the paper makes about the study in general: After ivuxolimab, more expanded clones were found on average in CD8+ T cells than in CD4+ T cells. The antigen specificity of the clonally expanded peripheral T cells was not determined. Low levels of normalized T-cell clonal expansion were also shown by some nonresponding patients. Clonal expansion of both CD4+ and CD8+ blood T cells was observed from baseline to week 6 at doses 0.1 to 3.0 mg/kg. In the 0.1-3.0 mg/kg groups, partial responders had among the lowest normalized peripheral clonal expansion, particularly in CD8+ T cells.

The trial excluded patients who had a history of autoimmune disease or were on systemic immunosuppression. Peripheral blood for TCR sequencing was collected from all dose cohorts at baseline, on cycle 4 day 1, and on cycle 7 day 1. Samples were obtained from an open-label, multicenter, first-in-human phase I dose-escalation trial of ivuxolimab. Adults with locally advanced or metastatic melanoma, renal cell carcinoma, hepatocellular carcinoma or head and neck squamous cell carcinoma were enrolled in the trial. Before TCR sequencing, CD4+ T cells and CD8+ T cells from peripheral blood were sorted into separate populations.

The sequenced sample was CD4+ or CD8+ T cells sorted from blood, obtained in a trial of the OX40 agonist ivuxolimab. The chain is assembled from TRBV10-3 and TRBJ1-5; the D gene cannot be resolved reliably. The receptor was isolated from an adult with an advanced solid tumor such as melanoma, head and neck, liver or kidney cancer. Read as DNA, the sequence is TGTGCCATCAGTGAGGTTTTGGGTCGAGGTAGCAATCAGCCCCAGCATTTT. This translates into CAISEVLGRGSNQPQHF.